What follows is one T cell receptor beta chain and its context. Its antigen is undetermined. The time point denotes: week 23, last vaccination. The vaccine gave 300 ug of a 20-mer mutant IDH1 peptide subcutaneously per dose. This sample was taken from a study of a mutant IDH1 vaccine in newly diagnosed glioma. Some clones are missing from TCRdb's copy, which holds only in-frame ones; the method was immunoSEQ multiplex PCR. The sample gives about 20,000 clones, roughly four fifths of which show up once; less than 15% is in the top ten. The sequence was obtained from a man aged 30 to 45 with glioma. Sequencing was performed on PBMCs, taken from a glioma patient whose treatment included an IDH1 peptide vaccine.

The CDR3 nucleotides are TGTGCCAGCAGTTCACTACAGGGGTCCAACTACGAGCAGTACTTC. Its protein product is CASSSLQGSNYEQYF. The chain couples TRBV27 to TRBJ2-7; 7 nucleotides line up with TRBD1. This CDR3 is 15 amino acids long. Germline V CDR1 and CDR2: MNHEY, SMNVEV (reference sequence). Trimming at V came to 4 bases and at J to 3 bases, leaving 9 bases not matched to a gene.